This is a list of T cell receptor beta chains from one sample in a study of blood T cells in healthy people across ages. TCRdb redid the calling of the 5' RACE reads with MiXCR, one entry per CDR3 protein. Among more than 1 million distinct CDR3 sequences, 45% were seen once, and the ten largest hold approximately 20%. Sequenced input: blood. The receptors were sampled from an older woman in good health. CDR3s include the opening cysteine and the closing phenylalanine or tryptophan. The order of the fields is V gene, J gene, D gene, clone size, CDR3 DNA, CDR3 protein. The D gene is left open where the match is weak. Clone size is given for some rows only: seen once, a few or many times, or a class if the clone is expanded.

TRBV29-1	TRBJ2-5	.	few	TGCAGCGTTGAAGGGGGCGGGGAGCAGTACTTC	CSVEGGGEQYF
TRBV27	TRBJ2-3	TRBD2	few	TGTGCCAGCAGGCCCTTACTAGCGGGAGGAAACACAGATACGCAGTATTTT	CASRPLLAGGNTDTQYF
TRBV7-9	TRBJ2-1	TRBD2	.	TGTGCCAGCAGCTTAAGGGCCCGACTAGCGGGAGATGAGCAGTTCTTC	CASSLRARLAGDEQFF
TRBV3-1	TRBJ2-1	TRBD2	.	TGTGCCAGCAGCCAAGTGCTAGCGGGAGGGCCTCCGTTCTTC	CASSQVLAGGPPFF
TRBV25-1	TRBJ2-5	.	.	TGTGCCAGCAGTGAATCCTTCGGGGAGCAGTACTTC	CASSESFGEQYF
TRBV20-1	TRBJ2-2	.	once	TGCAGTGCTAGAAACGGGAACACCGGGGAGCTGTTTTTT	CSARNGNTGELFF
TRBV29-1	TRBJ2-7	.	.	TGCAGCGTCTCTCCCCCAGCGGACCCCTCCTACGAGCAGTACTTC	CSVSPPADPSYEQYF
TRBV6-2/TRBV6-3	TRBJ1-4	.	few	TGTGCCAGCAGTACCAGGACAGCAACTAATGAAAAACTGTTTTTT	CASSTRTATNEKLFF
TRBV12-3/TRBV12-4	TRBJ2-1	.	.	TGTGCCAGCACTTCCGGGGACTCAAGATTCGGGGAGCAGTTCTTC	CASTSGDSRFGEQFF
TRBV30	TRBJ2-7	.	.	TGTGCCTGGAATCGGGGGAGCCTCACCTACGAGCAGTACTTC	CAWNRGSLTYEQYF
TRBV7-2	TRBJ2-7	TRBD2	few	TGTGCCAGCAGCTTAGTCCTAGCGGGAGCCTACGAGCAGTACTTC	CASSLVLAGAYEQYF
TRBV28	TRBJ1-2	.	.	TGTGCCAGCACCACCAACCCTCCGGGGGTCTGGGGCTACACCTTC	CASTTNPPGVWGYTF
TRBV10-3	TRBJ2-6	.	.	TGTGCCATCAGTGAAGGGTGGGGGGCCAACGTCCTGACTTTC	CAISEGWGANVLTF
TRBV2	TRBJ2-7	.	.	TGTGCCAGCAGTGAAGGACCCCCGACTTCATCGGATGAGCAGTACTTC	CASSEGPPTSSDEQYF
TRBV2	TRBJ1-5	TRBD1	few	TGTGCCAGCAGTGATCCGACAGGGGGTCGCAATCAGCCCCAGCATTTT	CASSDPTGGRNQPQHF
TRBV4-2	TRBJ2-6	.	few	TGTGCCAGCAGCCAAGAAGGGGCATCTGGGGCCAACGTCCTGACTTTC	CASSQEGASGANVLTF
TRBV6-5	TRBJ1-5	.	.	TGTGCCAGCAGTGCATCGAAACCGGGGGCCCAGCATTTT	CASSASKPGAQHF
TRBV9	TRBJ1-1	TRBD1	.	TGTGCCAGCAGCCTCACAGGGGGAAGGAACACTGAAGCTTTCTTT	CASSLTGGRNTEAFF
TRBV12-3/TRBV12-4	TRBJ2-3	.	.	TGTGCCAGCAGACAGCCCCAAAGCACAGATACGCAGTATTTT	CASRQPQSTDTQYF
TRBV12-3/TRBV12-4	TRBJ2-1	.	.	TGTGCCAGCAGTCAAGATGAGCAGTTCTTC	CASSQDEQFF
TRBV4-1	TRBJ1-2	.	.	TGCGCCAGCAGCTACAAATTTGAGCAGGTCCGGAATGGCTACACCTTC	CASSYKFEQVRNGYTF
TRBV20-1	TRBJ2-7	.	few	TGCAGTGCTGATTCAGGGTATTCCTACGAGCAGTACTTC	CSADSGYSYEQYF
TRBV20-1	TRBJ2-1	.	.	TGCAGTGCTACCCGCGGGCAGGGGGGCTACAATGAGCAGTTCTTC	CSATRGQGGYNEQFF
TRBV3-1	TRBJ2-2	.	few	TGTGCCAGCAGCCAATTTAAGACCGGGGAGCTGTTTTTT	CASSQFKTGELFF
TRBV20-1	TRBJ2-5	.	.	TGCAGTGCTAGTTGGGAGACCCAGTACTTC	CSASWETQYF
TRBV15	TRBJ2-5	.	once	TGTGCCACCAGCAGAGGTTACAATGAGCAGTACTTC	CATSRGYNEQYF
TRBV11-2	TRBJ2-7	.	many	TGTGCCAGCAGCTTAGATACAGGATCCTACGAGCAGTACTTC	CASSLDTGSYEQYF
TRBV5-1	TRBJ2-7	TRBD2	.	TGCGCCAGCAGCCGGACTAGCGGGAGTCCCGAGGAGCAGTACTTC	CASSRTSGSPEEQYF